This T cell receptor beta chain came from a study of vaccination effects on CD4 cells after COVID-19. The wider study: A couple of convalescent patients each provided a sample, at 16 days and at one week before vaccination. Study results and limitations: Substantial clonal contraction characterized both infection- and vaccine-induced clones late after vaccination. In convalescents, spike-reactive clones (those seen post-vaccine) were mainly new vaccine-induced clones.

Sequencing in the ViraFEST assay came after antigen-specific CD4+ T cells had been expanded with viral peptide pools, which were used to stimulate PBMC. Isolation of CD4+ T cells took place after around 10 days of culture. According to PCR results, the person was infected with SARS-CoV-2 between March and December 2020. PBMC cultures contained 2 million or so cells per well, 7.5 to 10 IU/ml IL-2 and around 9.9 ug/ml peptides. On this clone itself: Its antigen is not identified.

Measured with immunoSEQ multiplex PCR; TCRdb has only the in-frame clones, and not every one. The table records roughly 27,000 clones, about three quarters of them present only once. This CDR3 has 14 amino acids. Germline V gene data show CDR1 as MNHEY and CDR2 as SVGAGI. Trimming cost V 5 bases and J 8 bases, with 18 bases left between them. This specimen was CD4+ T cells from PBMCs cultured with SARS-CoV-2 spike peptides, taken before COVID-19 vaccination. The chain couples TRBV6-5 to TRBJ1-2; tentative D call: TRBD1 (6 bases). The TCR sequence derives from a human donor who had a prior SARS-CoV-2 infection. The CDR3 region is CASSQINRVQGYTF. The CDR3 coding sequence is TGTGCCAGCAGTCAAATAAACAGGGTTCAGGGCTACACCTTC.